The sequence of this T cell receptor beta chain was determined in a study of cytomegalovirus exposure and HLA in healthy donors. Primers for the PCR totalled 60 Vbeta and 13 Jbeta. Method: immunoSEQ multiplex PCR; TCRdb's copy keeps in-frame clones and lacks some. The sample shows roughly 160,000 clones, around nine tenths of them seen only once. The CDR3 sequence is 15 residues long. V lost 2 bases to trimming and J lost 1 base, with 12 bases between them. Germline-derived CDR1 and CDR2 are MNHNY and SVGAGI (reference sequence). This chain joins TRBV6-6 and TRBJ2-7; the D gene is possibly TRBD2 (5 bases). This TCR was recovered from a woman in her 30s in good health and CMV-seronegative. The sample taken for sequencing was PBMCs. The CDR3 sequence is CASSYPSGESYEQYF. The CDR3 nucleotides are TGTGCCAGCAGTTACCCCAGCGGTGAATCCTACGAGCAGTACTTC.